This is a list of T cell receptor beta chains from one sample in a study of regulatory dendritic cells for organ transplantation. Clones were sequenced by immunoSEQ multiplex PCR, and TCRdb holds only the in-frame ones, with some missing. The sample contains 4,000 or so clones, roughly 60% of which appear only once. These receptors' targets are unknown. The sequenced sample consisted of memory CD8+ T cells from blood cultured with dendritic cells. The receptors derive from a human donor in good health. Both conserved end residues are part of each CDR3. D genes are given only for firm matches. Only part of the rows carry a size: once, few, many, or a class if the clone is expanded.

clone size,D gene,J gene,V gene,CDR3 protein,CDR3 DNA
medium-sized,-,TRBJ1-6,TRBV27,CASSHTSSPLHF,TGTGCCAGCAGTCACACAAGTTCACCCCTCCACTTT
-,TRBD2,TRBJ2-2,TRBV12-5,CASGLVLETSGGDTGELFF,TGTGCTAGTGGTTTGGTATTGGAGACAAGCGGGGGCGACACCGGGGAGCTGTTTTTT
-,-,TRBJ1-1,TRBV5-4,CASSRSQENTEAFF,TGTGCCAGCAGCCGAAGCCAGGAGAACACTGAAGCTTTCTTT
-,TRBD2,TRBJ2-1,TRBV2,CASSEFVGGGAHNEQFF,TGTGCCAGCAGTGAGTTTGTTGGCGGGGGGGCCCACAATGAGCAGTTCTTC
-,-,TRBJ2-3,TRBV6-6,CASTTTYTDTQYF,TGTGCCAGCACCACTACCTACACAGATACGCAGTATTTT
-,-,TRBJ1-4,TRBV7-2,CASSRASTGDEKLFF,TGTGCCAGCAGCCGCGCATCGACAGGAGATGAAAAACTGTTTTTT
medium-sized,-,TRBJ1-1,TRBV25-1,CASRGTYDTEAFF,TGTGCCAGCAGGGGGACTTACGACACTGAAGCTTTCTTT
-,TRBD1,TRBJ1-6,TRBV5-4,CASSLDRGLNSPLHF,TGTGCCAGCAGCTTAGACAGGGGGCTGAATTCACCCCTCCACTTT
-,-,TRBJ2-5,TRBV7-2,CASSLTWTEQETQYF,TGTGCCAGCAGCTTAACTTGGACAGAACAAGAGACCCAGTACTTC
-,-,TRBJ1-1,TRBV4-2,CASSPDTLNTEAFF,TGTGCCAGCAGCCCGGACACCTTGAACACTGAAGCTTTCTTT
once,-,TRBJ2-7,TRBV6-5,CASSTTVSINEQYF,TGTGCCAGCTCAACGACAGTCTCGATCAACGAGCAGTACTTC
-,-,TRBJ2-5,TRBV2,CASSEEVSFQETQYF,TGTGCCAGCAGTGAGGAGGTTTCCTTCCAAGAGACCCAGTACTTC
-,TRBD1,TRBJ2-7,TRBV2,CATRTGSSYEQYF,TGTGCCACCCGGACAGGGAGCTCCTACGAGCAGTACTTC
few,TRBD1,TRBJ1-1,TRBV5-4,CASSEGTASLDTEAFF,TGTGCCAGCAGCGAAGGGACAGCGTCTTTGGACACTGAAGCTTTCTTT
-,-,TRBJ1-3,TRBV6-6,CASSYSPSGSGNTIYF,TGTGCCAGCAGTTACTCTCCGTCAGGGTCTGGAAACACCATATATTTT
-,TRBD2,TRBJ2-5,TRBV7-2,CASSFPLAGKETQYF,TGTGCCAGCAGCTTCCCACTAGCGGGTAAAGAGACCCAGTACTTC
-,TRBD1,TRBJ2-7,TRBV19,CASSAGQGYEQYF,TGTGCCAGTAGTGCGGGACAGGGCTACGAGCAGTACTTC
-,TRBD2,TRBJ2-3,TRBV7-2,CASSPTYWGGSTDTQYF,TGTGCCAGCAGCCCTACCTATTGGGGGGGAAGCACAGATACGCAGTATTTT
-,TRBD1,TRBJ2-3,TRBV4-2,CASSQDNRGTDTQYF,TGTGCCAGCAGCCAAGACAACAGGGGAACAGATACGCAGTATTTT
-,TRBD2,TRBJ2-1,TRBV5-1,CASSASGGYNEQFF,TGCGCCAGCAGTGCAAGCGGGGGCTACAATGAGCAGTTCTTC
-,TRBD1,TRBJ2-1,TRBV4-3,CASSQEIGRGHNEQFF,TGCGCCAGCAGCCAAGAAATCGGCAGGGGGCACAATGAGCAGTTCTTC
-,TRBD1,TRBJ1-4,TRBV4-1,CASSHIRGSSYGGLFF,TGCGCCAGCAGCCACATCAGGGGGTCCTCGTATGGAGGACTGTTTTTT
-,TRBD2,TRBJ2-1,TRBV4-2,CASSLGGALNEQFF,TGTGCCAGCAGCCTCGGGGGGGCGTTGAATGAGCAGTTCTTC
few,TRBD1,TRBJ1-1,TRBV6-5,CASSYLTGGRTEAFF,TGTGCCAGCAGTTACCTGACAGGGGGCCGCACTGAAGCTTTCTTT
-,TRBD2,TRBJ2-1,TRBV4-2,CASSIGGTSGGYEQFF,TGTGCCAGCAGCATAGGTGGGACTAGCGGGGGTTATGAGCAGTTCTTC
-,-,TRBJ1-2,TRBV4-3,CASSQFRSGNYGYTF,TGCGCCAGCAGCCAGTTCCGGTCGGGTAACTATGGCTACACCTTC
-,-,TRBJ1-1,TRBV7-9,CASSQQGNTEAFF,TGTGCCAGCAGCCAACAGGGGAACACTGAAGCTTTCTTT
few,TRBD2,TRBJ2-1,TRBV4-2,CASSQDGSGGAEEQFF,TGTGCCAGCAGCCAAGATGGGAGCGGGGGGGCGGAGGAGCAGTTCTTC
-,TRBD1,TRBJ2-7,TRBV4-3,CASSQETGEAHEQYF,TGCGCCAGCAGCCAAGAGACAGGGGAGGCCCACGAGCAGTACTTC
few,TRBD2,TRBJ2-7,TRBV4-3,CASSQGLAGGYEQYF,TGCGCCAGCAGCCAAGGACTAGCGGGGGGATACGAGCAGTACTTC
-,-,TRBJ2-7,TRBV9,CASSVGGADGDEQYF,TGTGCCAGCAGCGTAGGCGGGGCGGATGGGGACGAGCAGTACTTC
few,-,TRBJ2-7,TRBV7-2,CASSLDTGFYEQYF,TGTGCCAGCAGCTTAGATACAGGGTTCTACGAGCAGTACTTC
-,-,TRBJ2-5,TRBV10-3,CAISEIGGETQYF,TGTGCCATCAGTGAGATCGGGGGAGAGACCCAGTACTTC
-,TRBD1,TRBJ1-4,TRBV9,CASSVEGASNEKLFF,TGTGCCAGCAGCGTCGAGGGGGCTTCTAATGAAAAACTGTTTTTT
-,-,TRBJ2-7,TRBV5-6,CASSLELSGYRYEQYF,TGTGCCAGCAGCTTGGAGTTGTCAGGGTATCGCTACGAGCAGTACTTC
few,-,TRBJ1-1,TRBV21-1,CASSPGGQGNTEAFF,TGTGCCAGCAGCCCTGGGGGACAGGGTAACACTGAAGCTTTCTTT
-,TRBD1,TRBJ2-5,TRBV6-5,CASSPRQGWETQYF,TGTGCCAGCAGTCCAAGACAGGGTTGGGAGACCCAGTACTTC
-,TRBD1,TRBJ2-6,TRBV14,CASSLLSRDRGGAGANVLTF,TGTGCCAGCAGCCTACTGTCCCGGGACAGGGGAGGAGCGGGGGCCAACGTCCTGACTTTC
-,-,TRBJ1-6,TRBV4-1,CASRTGPNSNNSPLHF,TGCGCCAGCAGGACGGGTCCGAATAGTAATAATTCACCCCTCCACTTT
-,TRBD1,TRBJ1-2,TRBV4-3,CASSQRTGGGVYGYTF,TGCGCCAGCAGCCAGAGGACAGGGGGCGGGGTCTATGGCTACACCTTC